This T cell receptor (beta chain) was found in a study of cytomegalovirus exposure and HLA in healthy donors. Study context: Genetic ancestry analysis placed around 76% of the roughly 400 donors that were genotyped in the Caucasian-associated cluster.

The PCR employed 60 Vbeta primers together with 13 Jbeta primers. Sequencing used immunoSEQ multiplex PCR; TCRdb keeps in-frame clones, though not all of them. The table has about 190,000 clones, about three quarters seen once. Study results and limitations: It was confirmed in vitro that three of the CMV-associated chains were specific for CMV antigens. Cytomegalovirus status was reportedly diagnosed by the classifier with high sensitivity and specificity.

For this clone: The antigen is unknown.

The TCR originated in a woman aged 25 to 39 in good health and CMV-seropositive. The sequenced sample consisted of PBMCs.

CDR3: CASRASGTPGDTQYF. For the CDR3, the DNA is TGTGCCAGCAGAGCATCCGGGACTCCCGGGGATACGCAGTATTTT. The rearrangement links TRBV2 to TRBJ2-3, with D possibly matching TRBD2 (6 bases). CDR1 and CDR2 (germline): SNHLY, FYNNEI. The length of the CDR3 is 15 residues. V was cut by 6 bases and J by 6 bases, with 19 bases left in between.